This TCR beta chain was obtained from a study of OX40 agonist ivuxolimab in advanced cancers. With regard to the full study: The costimulatory receptor OX40 (CD134) was targeted by ivuxolimab, a fully human IgG2 agonistic monoclonal antibody. Of the roughly 53 patients in dose escalation, about 20 had hepatocellular carcinoma, about 15 had melanoma, 9 had renal cell carcinoma and 9 had head and neck cancer. A male proportion of roughly 85% and a mean age of about 60 years, ranging from roughly 23 to 80, were recorded for the dose-escalation cohort. Patients were allowed to have had prior anti-PD-1, anti-PD-L1 or anti-CTLA-4 therapy, and about 40% of the dose-escalation patients had been treated with checkpoint inhibitors. Partial responses occurred in three dose-escalation patients, of whom one had hepatocellular carcinoma and two had cutaneous melanoma. The paper reports the monotherapy dose-escalation portion (N of about 50 patients) of the phase I ivuxolimab trial. Intravenous ivuxolimab was administered to patients every 2 weeks at six dose levels: 0.01, 0.1, 0.3, 1.5, 3 and 10 mg/kg. Peripheral TCRbeta sequencing aimed to test whether ivuxolimab altered TCR sequence diversity and caused clonal T-cell expansion.

The trial excluded patients who had a history of autoimmune disease or were on systemic immunosuppression. Peripheral blood for TCR sequencing was collected from all dose cohorts at baseline, on cycle 4 day 1, and on cycle 7 day 1. The samples were taken from a phase I, first-in-human, multicenter, open-label dose-escalation trial of ivuxolimab. Adults with locally advanced or metastatic melanoma, renal cell carcinoma, hepatocellular carcinoma or head and neck squamous cell carcinoma were enrolled in the trial. CD4+ and CD8+ T cells were sorted separately from peripheral blood before TCR sequencing. About this clone: Which antigen it targets is not known. Base qualities are not recorded, but no much larger clone differs from it by a single base.

Points the paper makes about the study in general: In the 0.1-3.0 mg/kg groups, partial responders had among the lowest normalized peripheral clonal expansion, particularly in CD8+ T cells. Low levels of normalized T-cell clonal expansion were also shown by some nonresponding patients. After ivuxolimab, CD8+ T cells had more expanded clones than CD4+ T cells on average. Antigen specificity was not determined for the clonally expanded peripheral T cells. At doses from 0.1 to 3.0 mg/kg, clonal expansion was seen in both CD4+ and CD8+ blood T cells between baseline and week 6.

Via the germline V gene, CDR1 is SNHLY and CDR2 FYNNEI. Trimming costs V 4 bases and J 0 bases, and their ends lie 16 bases apart. Counted from cysteine to phenylalanine, this CDR3 has 17 amino acids. Kept here is only the CDR3 DNA, which spans 51 bases and is read in frame from base 1. Genomic DNA was extracted from sorted cells for sequencing of the TCRbeta CDR3 region. The immunoSEQ Assay was used to sequence the TCRbeta CDR3 regions. TCRdb mirrors the immuneACCESS table, restricted to in-frame sequences. Some clones are absent from its copies; in checked studies, under half trace to an unresolved V gene, and the reason for the others is unknown. The sample records about 64,000 clones, around 89% of which are singletons. The ten largest clones represent roughly 13% of the sample.

The chain is encoded by TRBV2 joined to TRBJ2-1, with the identity of the D gene unclear. The receptor's source is an adult with an advanced solid tumor such as melanoma, head and neck, liver or kidney cancer. This specimen was CD4+ or CD8+ T cells sorted from blood, taken in a trial of the OX40 agonist ivuxolimab. The CDR3 protein: CASSVNKGTSSYNEQFF. The DNA is TGTGCCAGCAGTGTAAATAAGGGCACGAGCTCCTACAATGAGCAGTTCTTC.